This is a list of T cell receptor beta chains from one sample in a study of T cell responses to AZD1222 COVID-19 vaccine. Sequencing was performed with immunoSEQ multiplex PCR; in TCRdb, only in-frame clones are kept and a portion is missing. Seen here are more than 85,000 clones, approximately 91% observed once, and the top ten hold 7.5%. Sequencing was performed on peripheral blood, taken on day 0 of AZD1222 vaccination. Receptors originate from an adult in good health. CDR3s include the opening cysteine and the closing phenylalanine or tryptophan. D genes are given only for firm matches. Not all rows give a size; the values are once, few, many and, for expanded clones, a class.

CDR3 length,D gene,clone size,V gene,J gene,CDR3 DNA,CDR3 protein
13,-,-,TRBV7-9,TRBJ2-1,TGTGCCAGCAGCGCCCAGGGTGGCAATGAGCAGTTCTTC,CASSAQGGNEQFF
16,TRBD1,once,TRBV5-1,TRBJ2-7,TGCGCCAGCAGCTTCTTGGTTGGGACAGGGGCGGCCGAGCAGTACTTC,CASSFLVGTGAAEQYF
14,-,-,TRBV9,TRBJ1-2,TGTGCCAGCAGCGTAGCTCCACTGAACTATGGCTACACCTTC,CASSVAPLNYGYTF
15,-,-,TRBV10-2,TRBJ1-5,TGCGCCAGCAGTGAGGGGGGGACATGGCGTCAGCCCCAGCATTTT,CASSEGGTWRQPQHF
18,TRBD1,-,TRBV2,TRBJ2-7,TGTGCCAGCAGTGAAGCGTTTTATGGGACAGGGGTTTCCTACGAGCAGTACTTC,CASSEAFYGTGVSYEQYF
11,-,-,TRBV7-6,TRBJ2-1,TGTGCCAGCAGCTTTTATAATGAGCAGTTCTTC,CASSFYNEQFF
16,TRBD2,-,TRBV5-4,TRBJ2-5,TGTGCCAGCAGCCCTACTAGCGGGGGGGCGGGTGAGACCCAGTACTTC,CASSPTSGGAGETQYF
12,-,-,TRBV2,TRBJ2-2,TGTGCCAGCAGCAGGAGGAACGGGGAGCTGTTTTTT,CASSRRNGELFF
16,-,-,TRBV6-5,TRBJ2-3,TGTGCCAGCAGTTACCGGACAGTAACGAGCACAGATACGCAGTATTTT,CASSYRTVTSTDTQYF
14,-,-,TRBV27,TRBJ2-7,TGTGCCAGCAGGCCGGGCCCCTTAACCTACGAGCAGTACTTC,CASRPGPLTYEQYF